The sequence of this T cell receptor (beta chain) was determined in a study of CD8+CD57+ T cells in acquired aplastic anemia. Study-level background: DNA per sorted CD4+ or CD8+ sample ranged 0.2 to 27.4 ug, averaging around 3 ug.

TCR beta VDJ and CDR3 were profiled, and genomic DNA was the template. TCRdb reanalysed the reads using MiXCR and keeps one entry per CDR3 protein. The table shows some 140,000 distinct CDR3 sequences, with less than 45% occurring only once. Ten or more counts support this clonotype. Sample: sorted CD4+, CD8+, or CD8+CD57+ T cells (not recorded which) from PBMCs. This sequence was found in a human donor in good health, serving as a control.

The DNA of the CDR3 is TGTGCCAGCAGCTTGGACAGCTCCTACGAGCAGTACTTC. It is translated as CASSLDSSYEQYF. This rearrangement joins TRBV7-9 to TRBJ2-7; D is possibly TRBD1 (6 bases). V was pared by 3 bases and J by 0 bases, with 6 bases between. Germline CDR1 SEHNR, CDR2 FQNEAQ (reference sequence). CDR3 length: 13 residues. Drawing the rest from reference TRBV7-9 and TRBJ2-7, the complete variable domain is DTGVSQNPRHKITKRGQNVTFRCDPISEHNRLYWYRQTLGQGPEFLTYFQNEAQLEKSRLLSDRFSAERPKGSFSTLEIQRTEQGDSAMYLCASSLDSSYEQYFGPGTRLTVT.